The rows below give T cell receptor beta chains drawn from one sample of a study of blood T cells in healthy people across ages. Using its own MiXCR run on the 5' RACE reads, TCRdb lists one record per CDR3 protein. Of around 870,000 distinct CDR3 sequences in the sample, around 28% were seen once. Sequencing was carried out using blood. The source is a woman aged 80 or older in good health. Each CDR3 is given with its conserved first and last residue. Fields, in order: J gene, clone size, D gene, V gene, CDR3 DNA, CDR3 protein. A D gene is named only where the DNA matches it firmly. The size of a clone is reported for some rows only, either as once, few or many, or as a class for expanded clones.

j_call: TRBJ1-2
clone_size: .
d_call: .
v_call: TRBV5-1
cdr3_nt: TGCGCCAGCAGCTTGGCCATTGGTGCTTATGGCTACACCTTC
cdr3_aa: CASSLAIGAYGYTF

j_call: TRBJ1-4
clone_size: .
d_call: .
v_call: TRBV7-2
cdr3_nt: TGTGCCAGCAGCGCCAGGCCAGGGGAGGAAAAACTGTTTTTT
cdr3_aa: CASSARPGEEKLFF

j_call: TRBJ1-2
clone_size: many
d_call: .
v_call: TRBV14
cdr3_nt: TGTGCCAGCAGCCAAGATATCGGGAGGGGAGAAGGCTACACCTTC
cdr3_aa: CASSQDIGRGEGYTF

j_call: TRBJ1-2
clone_size: .
d_call: .
v_call: TRBV7-2
cdr3_nt: TGTGCCAGCAGCTTGGGCAGGGTGGACTATGGCTACACCTTC
cdr3_aa: CASSLGRVDYGYTF

j_call: TRBJ1-1
clone_size: .
d_call: TRBD1
v_call: TRBV7-2
cdr3_nt: TGTGCCAGCAGCTCGTACAGGGGTCTGAACACTGAAGCTTTCTTT
cdr3_aa: CASSSYRGLNTEAFF

j_call: TRBJ2-1
clone_size: few
d_call: .
v_call: TRBV20-1
cdr3_nt: TGCAGTGCCTTCCGGACGGGAATCCATGAGCAGTTCTTC
cdr3_aa: CSAFRTGIHEQFF

j_call: TRBJ1-2
clone_size: many
d_call: TRBD1
v_call: TRBV27
cdr3_nt: TGTGCCAGCAGCCCGACAGGGATTGCCCCCTACGGCTACACCTTC
cdr3_aa: CASSPTGIAPYGYTF

j_call: TRBJ1-1
clone_size: .
d_call: .
v_call: TRBV6-5
cdr3_nt: TGTGCCAGCAGAGGGACCATGGGGACTGAAGCTTTCTTT
cdr3_aa: CASRGTMGTEAFF

j_call: TRBJ1-2
clone_size: many
d_call: .
v_call: TRBV3-1
cdr3_nt: TGTGCCAGCAGCCAAGCCGGTAGATCTTATGGCTACACCTTC
cdr3_aa: CASSQAGRSYGYTF

j_call: TRBJ1-2
clone_size: many
d_call: .
v_call: TRBV10-3
cdr3_nt: TGTGCCATCAGTGTGGACACATCCTATGGCTACACCTTC
cdr3_aa: CAISVDTSYGYTF

j_call: TRBJ1-1
clone_size: many
d_call: TRBD1
v_call: TRBV6-6
cdr3_nt: TGTGCCAGCACCCGCGGACAGGGAAGGACTGAAGCTTTCTTT
cdr3_aa: CASTRGQGRTEAFF

j_call: TRBJ2-1
clone_size: many
d_call: .
v_call: TRBV20-1
cdr3_nt: TGCAGTGCCGGGATCTTTAGGGCTCACAATGAGCAGTTCTTC
cdr3_aa: CSAGIFRAHNEQFF

j_call: TRBJ2-7
clone_size: many
d_call: .
v_call: TRBV12-3/TRBV12-4
cdr3_nt: TGTGCCAGCAGTCGAATCTCAGGGGCCCCCGAGCAGTACTTC
cdr3_aa: CASSRISGAPEQYF

j_call: TRBJ2-7
clone_size: many
d_call: .
v_call: TRBV5-1
cdr3_nt: TGCGCCAGCAGCCCGGGGGCCCAGGGGAGGTCCTACGAGCAGTACTTC
cdr3_aa: CASSPGAQGRSYEQYF

j_call: TRBJ1-6
clone_size: .
d_call: .
v_call: TRBV28
cdr3_nt: TGTGCCAGCAAGGGGTCGTCCTATAATTCACCCCTCCACTTT
cdr3_aa: CASKGSSYNSPLHF

j_call: TRBJ2-2
clone_size: few
d_call: .
v_call: TRBV20-1
cdr3_nt: TGCAGTGCTAGAGATCAGGCAGGGAGGTCCAGGGAGCTGTTTTTT
cdr3_aa: CSARDQAGRSRELFF

j_call: TRBJ1-1
clone_size: many
d_call: TRBD1
v_call: TRBV5-1
cdr3_nt: TGCGCCAGCGGCACCGGGACAGATGACATGAACACTGAAGCTTTCTTT
cdr3_aa: CASGTGTDDMNTEAFF

j_call: TRBJ2-2
clone_size: .
d_call: TRBD1
v_call: TRBV3-1
cdr3_nt: TGTGCCAGCAGCCAAGTAGTGGGACAGGGGGTCACCGGAGAGCTGTTTTTT
cdr3_aa: CASSQVVGQGVTGELFF

j_call: TRBJ1-1
clone_size: few
d_call: TRBD1
v_call: TRBV5-1
cdr3_nt: TGCGCCAGCAGCTTAAACGGACAGGGGGCGCGTACTGAAGCTTTCTTT
cdr3_aa: CASSLNGQGARTEAFF

j_call: TRBJ1-6
clone_size: few
d_call: .
v_call: TRBV12-3/TRBV12-4
cdr3_nt: TGTGCCAGCAGTTTCCAAGGACCCTTTCCCAATTCACCCCTCCACTTT
cdr3_aa: CASSFQGPFPNSPLHF